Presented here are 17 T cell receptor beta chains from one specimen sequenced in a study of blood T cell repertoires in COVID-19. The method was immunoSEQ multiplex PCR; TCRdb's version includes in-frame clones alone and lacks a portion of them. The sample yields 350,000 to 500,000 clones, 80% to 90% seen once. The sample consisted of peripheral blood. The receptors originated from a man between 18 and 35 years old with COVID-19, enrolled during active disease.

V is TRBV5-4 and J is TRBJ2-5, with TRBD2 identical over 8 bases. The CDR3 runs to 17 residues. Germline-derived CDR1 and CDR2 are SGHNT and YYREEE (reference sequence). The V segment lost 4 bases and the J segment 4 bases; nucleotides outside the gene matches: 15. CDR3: CASSERFRTGGGETQYF. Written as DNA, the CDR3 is TGTGCCAGCAGCGAAAGGTTTCGGACGGGAGGGGGAGAGACCCAGTACTTC.

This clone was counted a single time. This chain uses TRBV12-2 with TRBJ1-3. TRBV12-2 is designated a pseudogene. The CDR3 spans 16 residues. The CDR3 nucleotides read TGTGCAAGTCGCCCACCTGGAGTCCCAAATCGAAACACCATATATTTT. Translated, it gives CASRPPGVPNRNTIYF.

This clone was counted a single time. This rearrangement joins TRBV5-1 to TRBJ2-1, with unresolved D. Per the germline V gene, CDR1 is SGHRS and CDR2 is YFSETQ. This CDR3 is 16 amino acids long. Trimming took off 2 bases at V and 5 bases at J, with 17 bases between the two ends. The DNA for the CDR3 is TGCGCCAGCAGCTTAGAGCCAGGCAGGATCAACAATGAGCAGTTCTTC. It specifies CASSLEPGRINNEQFF.

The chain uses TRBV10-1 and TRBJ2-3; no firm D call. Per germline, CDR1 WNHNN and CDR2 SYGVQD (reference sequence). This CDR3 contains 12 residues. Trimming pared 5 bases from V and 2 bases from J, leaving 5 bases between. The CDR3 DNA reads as TGCGCCAGCAGTCCCAACACAGATACGCAGTATTTT. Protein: CASSPNTDTQYF.

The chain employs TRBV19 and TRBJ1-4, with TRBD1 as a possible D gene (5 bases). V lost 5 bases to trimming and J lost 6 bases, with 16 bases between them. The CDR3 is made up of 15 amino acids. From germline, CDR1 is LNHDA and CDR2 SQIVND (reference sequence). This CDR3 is CASSSRGAEDEKLFF. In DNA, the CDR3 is TGTGCCAGTAGTTCCCGCGGGGCTGAGGATGAAAAACTGTTTTTT.

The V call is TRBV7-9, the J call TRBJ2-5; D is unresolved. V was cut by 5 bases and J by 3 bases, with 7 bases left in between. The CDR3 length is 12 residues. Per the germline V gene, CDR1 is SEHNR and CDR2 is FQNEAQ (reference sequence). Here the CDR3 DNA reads TGTGCCAGCAGCCCCCTAAAAGAGACCCAGTACTTC. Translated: CASSPLKETQYF.

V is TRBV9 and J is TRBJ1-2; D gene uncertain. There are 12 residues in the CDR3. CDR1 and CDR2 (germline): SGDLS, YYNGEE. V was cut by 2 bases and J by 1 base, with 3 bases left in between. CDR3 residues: CASSVYNYGYTF. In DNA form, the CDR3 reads TGTGCCAGCAGCGTTTATAACTATGGCTACACCTTC.

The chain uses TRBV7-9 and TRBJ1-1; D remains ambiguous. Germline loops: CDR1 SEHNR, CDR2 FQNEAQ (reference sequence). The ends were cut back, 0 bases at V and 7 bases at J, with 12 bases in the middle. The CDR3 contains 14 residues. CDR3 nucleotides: TGTGCCAGCAGCTTAGCCGCAAGACAACTTGAAGCTTTCTTT. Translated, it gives CASSLAARQLEAFF. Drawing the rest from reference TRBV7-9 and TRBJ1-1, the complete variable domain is DTGVSQNPRHKITKRGQNVTFRCDPISEHNRLYWYRQTLGQGPEFLTYFQNEAQLEKSRLLSDRFSAERPKGSFSTLEIQRTEQGDSAMYLCASSLAARQLEAFFGQGTRLTVV.

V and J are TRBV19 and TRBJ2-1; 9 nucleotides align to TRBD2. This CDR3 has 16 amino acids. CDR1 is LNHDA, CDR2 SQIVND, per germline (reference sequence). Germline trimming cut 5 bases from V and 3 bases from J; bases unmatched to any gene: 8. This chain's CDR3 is CASSASGRWNYNEQFF. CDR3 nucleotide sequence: TGTGCCAGTAGTGCCAGCGGGAGGTGGAACTACAATGAGCAGTTCTTC.

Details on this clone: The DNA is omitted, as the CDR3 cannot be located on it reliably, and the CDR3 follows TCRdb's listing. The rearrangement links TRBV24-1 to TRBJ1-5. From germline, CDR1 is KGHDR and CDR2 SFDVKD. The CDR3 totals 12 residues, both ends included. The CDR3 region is CATSDFGEAQHF.

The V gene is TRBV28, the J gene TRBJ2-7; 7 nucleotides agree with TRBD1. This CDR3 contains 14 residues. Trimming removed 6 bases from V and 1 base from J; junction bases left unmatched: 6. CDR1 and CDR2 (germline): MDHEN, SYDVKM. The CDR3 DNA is TGTGCCAGCAGCAGGGGGACACCTTCCTACGAGCAGTACTTC. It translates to CASSRGTPSYEQYF.

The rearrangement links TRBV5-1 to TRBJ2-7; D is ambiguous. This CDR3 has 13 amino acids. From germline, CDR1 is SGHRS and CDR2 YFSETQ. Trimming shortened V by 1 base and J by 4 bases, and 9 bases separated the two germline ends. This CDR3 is CASSLNQEYEQYF. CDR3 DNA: TGCGCCAGCAGCTTGAATCAGGAATACGAGCAGTACTTC.

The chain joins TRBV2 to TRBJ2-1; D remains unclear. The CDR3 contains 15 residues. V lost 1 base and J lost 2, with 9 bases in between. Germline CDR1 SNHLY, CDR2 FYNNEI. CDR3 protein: CASSEGDFAYNEQFF. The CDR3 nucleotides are TGTGCCAGCAGTGAAGGAGACTTCGCCTACAATGAGCAGTTCTTC. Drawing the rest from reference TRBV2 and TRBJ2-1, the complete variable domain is EPEVTQTPSHQVTQMGQEVILRCVPISNHLYFYWYRQILGQKVEFLVSFYNNEISEKSEIFDDQFSVERPDGSNFTLKIRSTKLEDSAMYFCASSEGDFAYNEQFFGPGTRLTVL.

The CDR3 region has the DNA TGTGCCAGCAGTTACTCTGGGCCCACCACTGAAGCTTTCTTT. Translated: CASSYSGPTTEAFF. V and J are TRBV6-5 and TRBJ1-1; D unclear. Trimming took 0 bases from V and 4 from J, leaving 9 bases between them. The CDR3 is 14 residues long. Germline V gives CDR1 MNHEY, CDR2 SVGAGI.

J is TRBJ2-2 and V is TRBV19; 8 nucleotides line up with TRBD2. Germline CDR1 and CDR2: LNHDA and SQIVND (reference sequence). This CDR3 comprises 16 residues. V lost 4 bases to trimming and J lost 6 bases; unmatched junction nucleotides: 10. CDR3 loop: CASSKGTSHSAGELFF. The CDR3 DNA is TGTGCCAGTAGTAAGGGGACTAGTCACTCCGCCGGGGAGCTGTTTTTT.

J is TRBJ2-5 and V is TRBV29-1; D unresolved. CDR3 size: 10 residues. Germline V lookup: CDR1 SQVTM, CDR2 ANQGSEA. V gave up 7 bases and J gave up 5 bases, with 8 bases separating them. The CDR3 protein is CSGLRETQYF. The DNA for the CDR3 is TGCAGCGGCCTTCGGGAGACCCAGTACTTC.

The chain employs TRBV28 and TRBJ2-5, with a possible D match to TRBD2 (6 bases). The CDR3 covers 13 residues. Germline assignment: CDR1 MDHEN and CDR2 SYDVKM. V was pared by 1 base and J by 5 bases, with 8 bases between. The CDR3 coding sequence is TGTGCCAGCAGTTTATCAGGGAGGGAGACCCAGTACTTC. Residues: CASSLSGRETQYF. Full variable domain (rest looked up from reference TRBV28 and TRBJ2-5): DVKVTQSSRYLVKRTGEKVFLECVQDMDHENMFWYRQDPGLGLRLIYFSYDVKMKEKGDIPEGYSVSREKKERFSLILESASTNQTSMYLCASSLSGRETQYFGPGTRLLVL.